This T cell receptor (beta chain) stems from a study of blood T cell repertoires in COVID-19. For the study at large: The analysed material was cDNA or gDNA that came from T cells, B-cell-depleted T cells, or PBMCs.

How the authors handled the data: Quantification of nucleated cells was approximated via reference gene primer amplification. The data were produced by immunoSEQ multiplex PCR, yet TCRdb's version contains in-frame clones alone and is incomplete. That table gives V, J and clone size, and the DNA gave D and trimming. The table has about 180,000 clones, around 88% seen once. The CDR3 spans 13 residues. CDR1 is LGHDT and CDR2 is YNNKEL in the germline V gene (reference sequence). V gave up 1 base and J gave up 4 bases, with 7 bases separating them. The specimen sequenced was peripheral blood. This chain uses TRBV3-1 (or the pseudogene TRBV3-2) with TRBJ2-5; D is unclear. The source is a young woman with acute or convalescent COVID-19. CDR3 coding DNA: TGTGCCAGCAGCCAAGCGGAGACAGAGACCCAGTACTTC. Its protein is CASSQAETETQYF.